This T cell receptor (beta chain) was found in a study of blood T cell repertoires in COVID-19. Study-wide context: Some COVID-19 samples were acute and others convalescent; all came from the United States, Italy and Spain. Sources were T cells, B-cell-depleted T cells, or PBMCs; the material itself was cDNA or gDNA.

Authors' processing steps: Cell counts per sample came from amplifying reference gene primers. This table comes from immunoSEQ multiplex PCR, and its TCRdb copy is limited to in-frame clones, with some not included. The D gene and trimming were derived from the DNA, and the V and J assignments and clone size from that table. The sample comprises roughly 140,000 clones, approximately 80% of which are singletons, and 3% to 4.5% rests with the top ten. The source is a woman older than 75 with acute or convalescent COVID-19. Material for sequencing was peripheral blood.

The CDR3 nucleotides are TGTGCCATCATGGTTAGCGGGAGGTTCGGCTCCTACAATGAGCAGTTCTTC. Translating gives CAIMVSGRFGSYNEQFF. J is TRBJ2-1 and V is TRBV10-3, with 10 bases that match TRBD2. V lost 7 bases to trimming and J lost 0 bases; unmatched junction nucleotides: 9. CDR3 length equals 17 residues. Germline values: CDR1 ENHRY, CDR2 SYGVKD.